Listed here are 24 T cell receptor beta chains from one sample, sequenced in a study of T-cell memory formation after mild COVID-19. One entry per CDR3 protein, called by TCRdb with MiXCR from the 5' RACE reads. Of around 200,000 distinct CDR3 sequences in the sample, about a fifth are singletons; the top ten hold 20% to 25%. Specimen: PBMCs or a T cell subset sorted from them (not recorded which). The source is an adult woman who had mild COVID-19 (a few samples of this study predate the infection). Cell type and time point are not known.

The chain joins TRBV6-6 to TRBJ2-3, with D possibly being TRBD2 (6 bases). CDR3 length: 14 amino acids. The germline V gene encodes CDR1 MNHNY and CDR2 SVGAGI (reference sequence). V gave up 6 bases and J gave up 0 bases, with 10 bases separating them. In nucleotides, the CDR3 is TGTGCCAGCAGGTACGGGGGTAGCACAGATACGCAGTATTTT. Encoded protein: CASRYGGSTDTQYF.

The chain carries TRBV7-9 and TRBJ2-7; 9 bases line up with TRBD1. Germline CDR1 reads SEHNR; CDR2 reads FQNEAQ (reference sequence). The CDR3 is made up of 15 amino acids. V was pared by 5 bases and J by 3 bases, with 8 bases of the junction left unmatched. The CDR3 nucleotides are TGTGCCAGCAGCCTAAGAACGGGACAGGGCTACGAGCAGTACTTC. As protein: CASSLRTGQGYEQYF.

The CDR3 here is CASSIGREGLPNEQFF. CDR3 in DNA: TGTGCCAGTAGTATTGGTAGGGAGGGGCTCCCCAATGAGCAGTTCTTC. The V call is TRBV19, the J call TRBJ2-1, with 7 bases aligning to TRBD2. CDR3 length equals 16 residues. Germline V gene lookup returns CDR1 LNHDA and CDR2 SQIVND (reference sequence). The V segment lost 3 bases and the J segment 6 bases; nucleotides outside the gene matches: 11.

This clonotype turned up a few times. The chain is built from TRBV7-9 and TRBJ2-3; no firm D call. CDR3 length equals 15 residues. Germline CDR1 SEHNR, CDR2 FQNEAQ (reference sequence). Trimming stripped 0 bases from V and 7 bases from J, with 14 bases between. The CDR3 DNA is TGTGCCAGCAGCTTAGCGCGGCCAGCACAGAATACGCAGTATTTT. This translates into CASSLARPAQNTQYF.

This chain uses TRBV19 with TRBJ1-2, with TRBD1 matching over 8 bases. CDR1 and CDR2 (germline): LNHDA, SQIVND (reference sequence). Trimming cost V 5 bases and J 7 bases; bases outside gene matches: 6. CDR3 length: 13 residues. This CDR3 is CASSWTGLGGYTF. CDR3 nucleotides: TGTGCCAGTAGTTGGACAGGGCTCGGTGGCTACACCTTC.

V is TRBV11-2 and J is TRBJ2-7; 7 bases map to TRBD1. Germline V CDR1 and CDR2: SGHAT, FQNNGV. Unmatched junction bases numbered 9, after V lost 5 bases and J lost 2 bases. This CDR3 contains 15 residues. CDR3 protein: CASSHITGQTYEQYF. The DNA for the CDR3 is TGTGCCAGCAGCCATATTACGGGACAGACCTACGAGCAGTACTTC.

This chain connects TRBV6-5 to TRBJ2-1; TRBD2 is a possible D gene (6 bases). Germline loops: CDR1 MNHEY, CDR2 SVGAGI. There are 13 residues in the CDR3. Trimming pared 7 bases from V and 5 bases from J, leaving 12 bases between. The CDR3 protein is CASTPGVNNEQFF. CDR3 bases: TGTGCCAGCACCCCGGGGGTCAACAATGAGCAGTTCTTC.

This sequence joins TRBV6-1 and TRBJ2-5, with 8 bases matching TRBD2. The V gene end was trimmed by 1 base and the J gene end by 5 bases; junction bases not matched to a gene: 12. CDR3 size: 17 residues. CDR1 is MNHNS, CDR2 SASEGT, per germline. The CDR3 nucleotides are TGTGCCAGCAGTGAAGTACCCCCGGGACTAGACTCGGAGACCCAGTACTTC. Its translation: CASSEVPPGLDSETQYF.

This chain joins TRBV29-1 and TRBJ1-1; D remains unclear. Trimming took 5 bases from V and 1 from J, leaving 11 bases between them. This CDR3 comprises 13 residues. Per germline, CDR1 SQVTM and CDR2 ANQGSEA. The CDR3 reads CSVLDGWNTEAFF. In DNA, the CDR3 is TGCAGCGTTTTGGACGGTTGGAACACTGAAGCTTTCTTT.

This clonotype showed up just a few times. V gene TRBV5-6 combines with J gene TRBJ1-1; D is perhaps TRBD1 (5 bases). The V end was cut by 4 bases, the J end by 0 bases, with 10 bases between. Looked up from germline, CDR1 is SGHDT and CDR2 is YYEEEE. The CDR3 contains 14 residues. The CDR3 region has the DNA TGTGCCAGCAGCGGGCGGGGGATGAACACTGAAGCTTTCTTT. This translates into CASSGRGMNTEAFF. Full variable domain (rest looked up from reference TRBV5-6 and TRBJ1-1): DAGVTQSPTHLIKTRGQQVTLRCSPKSGHDTVSWYQQALGQGPQFIFQYYEEEERQRGNFPDRFSGHQFPNYSSELNVNALLLGDSALYLCASSGRGMNTEAFFGQGTRLTVV.

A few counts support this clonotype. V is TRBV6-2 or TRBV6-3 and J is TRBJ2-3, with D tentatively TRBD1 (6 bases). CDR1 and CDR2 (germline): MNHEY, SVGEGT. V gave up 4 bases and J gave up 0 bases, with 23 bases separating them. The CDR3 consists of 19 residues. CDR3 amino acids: CASSSPRDTEEASTDTQYF. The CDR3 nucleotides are TGTGCCAGCAGTTCCCCCCGGGACACCGAGGAGGCTAGCACAGATACGCAGTATTTT.

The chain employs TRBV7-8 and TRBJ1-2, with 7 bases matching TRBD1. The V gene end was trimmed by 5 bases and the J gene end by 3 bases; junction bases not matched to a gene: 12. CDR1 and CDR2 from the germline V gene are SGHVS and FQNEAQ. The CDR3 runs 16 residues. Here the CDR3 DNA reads TGTGCCAGCAGCACGGACCCAGGGGGGAGTCACTATGGCTACACCTTC. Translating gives CASSTDPGGSHYGYTF.

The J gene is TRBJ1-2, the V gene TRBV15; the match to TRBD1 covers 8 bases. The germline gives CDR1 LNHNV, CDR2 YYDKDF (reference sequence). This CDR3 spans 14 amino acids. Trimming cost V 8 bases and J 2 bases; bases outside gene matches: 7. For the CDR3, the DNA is TGTGCCACCTCCAGGGACAGGCAAAACTATGGCTACACCTTC. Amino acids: CATSRDRQNYGYTF.

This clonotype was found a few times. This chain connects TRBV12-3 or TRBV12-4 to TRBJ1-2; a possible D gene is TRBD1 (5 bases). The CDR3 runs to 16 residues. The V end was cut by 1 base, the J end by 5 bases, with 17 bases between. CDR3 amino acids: CASSLVVDGGGYGYTF. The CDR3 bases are TGTGCCAGCAGTTTAGTGGTCGACGGGGGAGGTTATGGCTACACCTTC.

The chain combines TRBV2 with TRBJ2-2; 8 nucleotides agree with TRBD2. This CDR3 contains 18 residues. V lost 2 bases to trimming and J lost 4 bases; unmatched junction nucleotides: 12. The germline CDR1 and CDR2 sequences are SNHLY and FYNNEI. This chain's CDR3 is CASSERARAGDLTGELFF. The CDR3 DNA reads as TGTGCCAGCAGTGAAAGGGCTCGAGCGGGGGACCTCACCGGGGAGCTGTTTTTT.

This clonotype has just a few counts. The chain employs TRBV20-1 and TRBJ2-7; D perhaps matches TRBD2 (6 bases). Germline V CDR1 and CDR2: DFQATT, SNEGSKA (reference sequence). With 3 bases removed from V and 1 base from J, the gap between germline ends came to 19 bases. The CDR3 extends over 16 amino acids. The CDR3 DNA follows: TGCAGTGCTAGTGAAACCCCGGGACTGCCGTCCTACGAGCAGTACTTC. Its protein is CSASETPGLPSYEQYF.

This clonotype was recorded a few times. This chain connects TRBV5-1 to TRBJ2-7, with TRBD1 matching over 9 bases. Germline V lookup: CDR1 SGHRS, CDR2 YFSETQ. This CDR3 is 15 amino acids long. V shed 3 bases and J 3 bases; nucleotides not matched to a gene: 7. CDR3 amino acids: CASSSPGQGDYEQYF. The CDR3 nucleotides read TGCGCCAGCAGCTCCCCGGGACAGGGAGACTACGAGCAGTACTTC.

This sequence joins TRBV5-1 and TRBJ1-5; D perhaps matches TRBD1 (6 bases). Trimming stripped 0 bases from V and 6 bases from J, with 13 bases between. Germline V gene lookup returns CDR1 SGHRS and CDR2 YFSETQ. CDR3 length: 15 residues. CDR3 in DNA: TGCGCCAGCAGCTTGGAGGGACACGTAAGTCAGCCCCAGCATTTT. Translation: CASSLEGHVSQPQHF.

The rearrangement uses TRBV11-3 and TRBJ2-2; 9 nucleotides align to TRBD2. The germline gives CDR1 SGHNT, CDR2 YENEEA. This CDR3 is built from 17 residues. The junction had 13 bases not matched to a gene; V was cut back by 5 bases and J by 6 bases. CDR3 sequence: CASSILTPGLAAGELFF. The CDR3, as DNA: TGTGCCAGCAGCATACTTACTCCGGGACTAGCAGCCGGGGAGCTGTTTTTT.

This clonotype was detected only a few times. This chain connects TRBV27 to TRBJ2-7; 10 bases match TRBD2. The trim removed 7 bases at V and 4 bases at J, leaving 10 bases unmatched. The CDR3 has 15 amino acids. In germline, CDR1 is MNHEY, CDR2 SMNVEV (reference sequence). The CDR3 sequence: CASTPTSGLQYEQYF. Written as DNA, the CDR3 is TGTGCCAGCACCCCGACTAGCGGGCTCCAATACGAGCAGTACTTC.

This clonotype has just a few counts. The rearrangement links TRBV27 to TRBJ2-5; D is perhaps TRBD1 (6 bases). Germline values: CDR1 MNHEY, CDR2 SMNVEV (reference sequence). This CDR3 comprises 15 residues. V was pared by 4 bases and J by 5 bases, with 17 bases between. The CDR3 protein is CASSSLSGAGETQYF. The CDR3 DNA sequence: TGTGCCAGCAGTTCGCTATCAGGGGCCGGTGAGACCCAGTACTTC.

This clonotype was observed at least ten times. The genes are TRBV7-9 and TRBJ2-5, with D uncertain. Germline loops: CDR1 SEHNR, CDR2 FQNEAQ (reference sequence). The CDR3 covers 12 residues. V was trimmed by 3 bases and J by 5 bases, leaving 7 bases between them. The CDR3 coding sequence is TGTGCCAGCAGCTTTCTAGGGGAGACCCAGTACTTC. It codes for CASSFLGETQYF.

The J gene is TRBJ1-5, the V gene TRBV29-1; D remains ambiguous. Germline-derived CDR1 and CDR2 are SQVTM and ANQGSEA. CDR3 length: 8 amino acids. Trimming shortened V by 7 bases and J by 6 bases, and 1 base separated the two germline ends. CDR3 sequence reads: CSGQPQHF. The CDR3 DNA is TGCAGCGGTCAGCCCCAGCATTTT.

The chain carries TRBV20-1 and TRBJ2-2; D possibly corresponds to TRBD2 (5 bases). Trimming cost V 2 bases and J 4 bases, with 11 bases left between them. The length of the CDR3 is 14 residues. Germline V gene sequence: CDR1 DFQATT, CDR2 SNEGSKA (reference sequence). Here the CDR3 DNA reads TGCAGTGCTAGACATAGCGCTTCCACCGGGGAGCTGTTTTTT. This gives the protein CSARHSASTGELFF.